This is a list of T cell receptor beta chains from one sample in a study of T cells in Graves' hyperthyroidism and ophthalmopathy. One entry per CDR3 protein results from TCRdb running MiXCR on the multiplex PCR reads. Of 750,000 to 950,000 distinct CDR3 sequences listed, over 35% are singletons. Sequencing was carried out using blood. The receptors were gathered from a man aged 18 to 35 with Graves' hyperthyroidism. CDR3s include the opening cysteine and the closing phenylalanine or tryptophan. A D gene is named only where the DNA matches it firmly. Part of the rows lack a size; the others show once, few, many or a class for expanded clones.

v_gene	abundance	d_gene	j_gene	CDR3nt	CDR3aa
TRBV10-3	-	TRBD1	TRBJ1-4	TGTGCCATCATCCCGGGACAGGGGGCTGGAAAACTGTTTTTT	CAIIPGQGAGKLFF
TRBV7-2	-	-	TRBJ2-7	TGTGCCAGCACGCGCCCCCAGGGGAGGACCTACGAGCAGTACTTC	CASTRPQGRTYEQYF
TRBV12-3/TRBV12-4	many	-	TRBJ2-7	TGTGCCAGCAGTAGACAGGTTTACGAGCAGTACTTC	CASSRQVYEQYF
TRBV4-1	few	-	TRBJ1-2	TGTGCCAGCAGCCCTTTTACAGGGAACTATGGCTACACCTTC	CASSPFTGNYGYTF
TRBV7-9	-	TRBD1	TRBJ2-7	TGTGCCAGCAGCTTCCCTAGACAGGGGCTCCACGAGCAGTACTTC	CASSFPRQGLHEQYF
TRBV20-1	many	-	TRBJ1-2	TGCAGTGCGCGGAGGGGTATCAACTATGGCTACACCTTC	CSARRGINYGYTF
TRBV19	-	-	TRBJ1-1	TGTGCCAGTAGTAGGAGGTACATTGAAGCTTTCTTT	CASSRRYIEAFF
TRBV5-1	many	-	TRBJ1-1	TGCGCCAGCAGCTTAGGGGTGGACACTGAAGCTTTCTTT	CASSLGVDTEAFF
TRBV29-1	few	-	TRBJ2-3	TGCAGCGTTGGCCGGGGGGATACGCAGTATTTT	CSVGRGDTQYF
TRBV12-3/TRBV12-4	-	-	TRBJ1-2	TGTGCCAGCTTACCTCCGGGAGTCGCCAATGGCTACACCTTC	CASLPPGVANGYTF
TRBV12-5	few	-	TRBJ2-2	TGTGCTAGTGTCCCCTTTGACAGGATGAACACCGGGGAGCTGTTTTTT	CASVPFDRMNTGELFF
TRBV2	-	-	TRBJ1-2	TGTGCCAGCAGTTTAATAGGGACGCATGGCTACACCTTC	CASSLIGTHGYTF
TRBV10-3	-	-	TRBJ1-2	TGTGCCATCAGTGTAAGGGGACCTGGAAACACCTTC	CAISVRGPGNTF
TRBV19	many	-	TRBJ1-1	TGTGCCAGTCGGTTGGCATCGGGGGAAACTGAAGCTTTCTTT	CASRLASGETEAFF
TRBV7-6	-	TRBD2	TRBJ2-7	TGTGCCAGCAGCCAGCCGCGGGGGGAGCAGTACTTC	CASSQPRGEQYF
TRBV7-2	many	-	TRBJ1-1	TGTGCCAGCAGCCCGGGACCCCTGGGCACTGAAGCTTTCTTT	CASSPGPLGTEAFF
TRBV2	few	-	TRBJ1-5	TGTGCCAGCAGTTTAGTGAGCAGGGTGGGCAATCAGCCCCAGCATTTT	CASSLVSRVGNQPQHF
TRBV7-9	few	-	TRBJ2-2	TGTGCCAGCAGCTTGGGGGCGGATAACACCGGGGAGCTGTTTTTT	CASSLGADNTGELFF
TRBV4-1	once	-	TRBJ2-2	TGCGCCAGCAGCCAAGGTGGAGGGGGACGAGTCGGGGAGCTGTTTTTT	CASSQGGGGRVGELFF
TRBV6-6	-	-	TRBJ2-5	TGTGCCAGCGATCGTGGCTCCCAAGAGACCCAGTACTTC	CASDRGSQETQYF
TRBV2	-	-	TRBJ2-5	TGTGCCAGCAGTCCTTGGGACGGGAAAGAGGCCCAGTACTTC	CASSPWDGKEAQYF
TRBV9	few	-	TRBJ1-1	TGTGCCAGCAGCGCCCGGGGGGGGCCAGGCACTGAAGCTTTCTTT	CASSARGGPGTEAFF
TRBV9	-	-	TRBJ1-2	TGTGCCAGCAGCGTAGAGGGGAAGACTAACTATGGCTACACCTTC	CASSVEGKTNYGYTF
TRBV15	once	TRBD2	TRBJ2-7	TGTGCCACCAGCAGAGATTTGCGGGGGTACGAGCAGTACTTC	CATSRDLRGYEQYF
TRBV6-5	few	-	TRBJ1-1	TGTGCCAGCAGCCCTGGGATCGGGAGGTACACTGAAGCTTTCTTT	CASSPGIGRYTEAFF
TRBV9	many	-	TRBJ1-3	TGTGCCAGCAGCGTAGGGACCACGGACACCATATATTTT	CASSVGTTDTIYF
TRBV29-1	-	TRBD1	TRBJ1-2	TGCAGCGTTGAGTCCGGACAGGATCACTATGGCTACACCTTC	CSVESGQDHYGYTF
TRBV5-1	-	-	TRBJ1-6	TGCGCCAGCAGCCTCGGTACCCCTTTAAGGACCGATTCACCCCTCCACTTT	CASSLGTPLRTDSPLHF
TRBV5-4	-	TRBD1	TRBJ1-1	TGTGCCAGCAGCTTGGACCCCGGGACAGGGGTGGCGAACACTGAAGCTTTCTTT	CASSLDPGTGVANTEAFF
TRBV19	many	-	TRBJ2-7	TGTGCCAGTAGTATTTCGGTGAGAGGCGAGCAGTACTTC	CASSISVRGEQYF
TRBV7-9	many	-	TRBJ2-7	TGTGCCAGCAGCTTAGAACAGAACTACGAGCAGTACTTC	CASSLEQNYEQYF